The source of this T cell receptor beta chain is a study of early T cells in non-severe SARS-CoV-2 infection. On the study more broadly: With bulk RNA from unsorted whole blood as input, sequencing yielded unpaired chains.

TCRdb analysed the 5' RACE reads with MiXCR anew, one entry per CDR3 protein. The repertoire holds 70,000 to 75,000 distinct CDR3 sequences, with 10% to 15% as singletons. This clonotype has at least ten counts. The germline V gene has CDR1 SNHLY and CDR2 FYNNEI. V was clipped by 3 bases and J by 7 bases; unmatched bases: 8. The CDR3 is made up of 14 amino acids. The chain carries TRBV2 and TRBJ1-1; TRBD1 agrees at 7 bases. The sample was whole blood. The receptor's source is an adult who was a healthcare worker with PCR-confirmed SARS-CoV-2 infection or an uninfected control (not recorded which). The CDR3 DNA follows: TGTGCCAGCAGTGATCTCCGGGACAGCCATGAAGCTTTCTTT. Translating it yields CASSDLRDSHEAFF.